This passage covers 10 T cell receptor beta chains from one sample sequenced in a study of OX40 agonist ivuxolimab in advanced cancers. Using immunoSEQ multiplex PCR, the repertoire was profiled, and TCRdb retains in-frame clones only, with some absent. The sample has tens of thousands of clones; approximately 90% are singletons. The sequencing here drew on CD4+ or CD8+ T cells sorted from blood, taken in a trial of the OX40 agonist ivuxolimab. These receptors were taken from an adult with an advanced solid tumor such as melanoma, head and neck, liver or kidney cancer.

The chain couples TRBV5-8 to TRBJ2-5; D not resolved. The CDR3 spans 14 residues. Trimming shortened V by 2 bases and J by 1 base, and 9 bases separated the two germline ends. From germline, CDR1 is SGHTS and CDR2 YDEGEE. CDR3 sequence: CASSFAVLQETQYF. In DNA form, the CDR3 reads TGTGCCAGCAGCTTTGCCGTGCTCCAAGAGACCCAGTACTTC.

This clone is a singleton in its sample. The rearrangement links TRBV6-5 to TRBJ2-2; D is ambiguous. CDR3 size: 16 residues. Germline loops: CDR1 MNHEY, CDR2 SVGAGI. V gave up 4 bases and J gave up 3 bases, with 15 bases separating them. Here the CDR3 DNA reads TGTGCCAGCAGTTCGCGTTTAGGGTGGGACACCGGGGAGCTGTTTTTT. This encodes CASSSRLGWDTGELFF.

This chain connects TRBV7-2 to TRBJ1-5; D not certain. This CDR3 is built from 13 residues. V gave up 3 bases and J gave up 6 bases, with 9 bases separating them. The germline gives CDR1 SGHTA, CDR2 FQGNSA. CDR3 bases: TGTGCCAGCAGCTTCGGAGGAAGTCAGCCCCAGCATTTT. Translating gives CASSFGGSQPQHF.

This chain joins TRBV28 and TRBJ2-3, with TRBD2 identical over 7 bases. Germline trimming cut 4 bases from V and 0 bases from J; bases unmatched to any gene: 10. CDR1 and CDR2 (germline): MDHEN, SYDVKM. This CDR3 region has 17 residues. CDR3 amino acids: CASSYMGLQLSTDTQYF. The CDR3 DNA reads as TGTGCCAGCAGTTATATGGGACTACAGCTGAGCACAGATACGCAGTATTTT.

The J gene is TRBJ1-2, the V gene TRBV7-2, with no clear D. The CDR3 is 15 residues long. Trimming took 1 base from V and 2 from J, leaving 11 bases between them. The germline V gene has CDR1 SGHTA and CDR2 FQGNSA. The CDR3: CASSLDGGGNYGYTF. CDR3 bases: TGTGCCAGCAGCTTAGATGGAGGAGGGAACTATGGCTACACCTTC.

The chain combines TRBV4-3 with TRBJ2-1, with 13 positions matching TRBD2. From germline, CDR1 is LGHNA and CDR2 YSLEER. This CDR3 comprises 15 residues. With 4 bases clipped from V and 4 bases from J, the junction kept 1 base outside the gene matches. The CDR3 sequence: CASSRGLAGYNEQFF. The CDR3 DNA is TGCGCCAGCAGCCGGGGACTAGCGGGGTACAATGAGCAGTTCTTC.

There are a few counts of this clone. The rearrangement links TRBV6-5 to TRBJ2-7, with 10 bases lining up with TRBD1. Germline CDR1 reads MNHEY; CDR2 reads SVGAGI. The CDR3 loop spans 14 amino acids. The V segment lost 6 bases and the J segment 3 bases; nucleotides outside the gene matches: 5. The CDR3 DNA reads as TGTGCCAGCAGCAGGGACAGGGGCGGCTACGAGCAGTACTTC. It specifies CASSRDRGGYEQYF.

The V call is TRBV10-3, the J call TRBJ2-7; TRBD1 agrees at 10 bases. V was pared by 7 bases and J by 5 bases, with 8 bases of the junction left unmatched. The CDR3 contains 14 residues. Germline CDR1 is ENHRY and CDR2 is SYGVKD. The CDR3: CAITPGQGTNEQYF. The CDR3 DNA sequence: TGTGCCATCACCCCGGGACAGGGGACGAACGAGCAGTACTTC.

The genes are TRBV2 and TRBJ1-4; weak D call: TRBD1 (5 bases). Looked up from germline, CDR1 is SNHLY and CDR2 is FYNNEI. V was cut by 6 bases and J by 8 bases, with 16 bases left in between. The CDR3 consists of 14 residues. This CDR3 is CASRKGPGGEKLFF. The DNA for the CDR3 is TGTGCCAGCAGGAAGGGACCCGGAGGAGAAAAACTGTTTTTT.

The J gene is TRBJ2-3, the V gene TRBV29-1; TRBD2 matches at 8 bases. This CDR3 comprises 15 residues. With 3 bases clipped from V and 1 base from J, the junction kept 6 bases outside the gene matches. In germline, CDR1 is SQVTM, CDR2 ANQGSEA. CDR3 in amino acids: CSVEGSGSGTDTQYF. The CDR3 DNA sequence: TGCAGCGTTGAGGGGAGCGGGAGTGGCACAGATACGCAGTATTTT.